Listed below are T cell receptor beta chains from one sample, sequenced in a study of blood T cell repertoires in COVID-19. Assay used: immunoSEQ multiplex PCR; TCRdb lists only in-frame clones, some missing. The sample includes about 200,000 clones, about 79% of them seen just once. The specimen sequenced was peripheral blood. These receptors were obtained from a human donor in a cohort sampled during active COVID-19. CDR3s include the opening cysteine and the closing phenylalanine or tryptophan. A D gene is named only where the DNA matches it firmly. Where a row states a size, it is once, few, many or the class of an expanded clone; other rows omit it.

DNA: TGTGCCAGCACCAGCTCCGGGACAGGGGGCAATGAGCAGTTCTTC; CDR3: CASTSSGTGGNEQFF; V: TRBV27; D: TRBD1; J: TRBJ2-1; size: .
DNA: TGTGCCAGCAGCTTAGGGGGGCTGGGACAGGCAACCCTCTACGAGCAGTACTTC; CDR3: CASSLGGLGQATLYEQYF; V: TRBV7-8; D: TRBD1; J: TRBJ2-7; size: .
DNA: TGTGCCAGCAGAGTCCCGGGACAGGGGCATAGTCAGCCCCAGCATTTT; CDR3: CASRVPGQGHSQPQHF; V: TRBV28; D: TRBD1; J: TRBJ1-5; size: .
DNA: TGCGCCAGCAGTTTTCTTCCCCCCTACGAGCAGTACTTC; CDR3: CASSFLPPYEQYF; V: TRBV5-1; D: .; J: TRBJ2-7; size: .
DNA: TGTGCCAGCAAGATAGCGGGAGTGGCCGGGGAGCTGTTTTTT; CDR3: CASKIAGVAGELFF; V: TRBV13; D: TRBD2; J: TRBJ2-2; size: .
DNA: TGTGCCTGGAGTCCCGCGGTAGAGCAGTACTTC; CDR3: CAWSPAVEQYF; V: TRBV30; D: .; J: TRBJ2-7; size: .
DNA: TGTGCCAGCAGCAGATTAACTACAGGGGACGTTGGGGATGATGAGCAGTTCTTC; CDR3: CASSRLTTGDVGDDEQFF; V: TRBV3-1/TRBV3-2; D: TRBD1; J: TRBJ2-1; size: .
DNA: TGTGCCAGCAGCCCTCGGACAGGGAACACAGATACGCAGTATTTT; CDR3: CASSPRTGNTDTQYF; V: TRBV9; D: TRBD1; J: TRBJ2-3; size: .
DNA: TGCGCCAGCAGCCAATTGGGGGGACAGCGCTCCTCCCCTGAACTCTCTGAAAAACTGTTTTTT; CDR3: CASSQLGGQRSSPELSEKLFF; V: TRBV4-1; D: TRBD1; J: TRBJ1-4; size: once
DNA: TGCGCCAGCAGCCTCGGACTAGCAGTGGGGTACCAAGAGACCCAGTACTTC; CDR3: CASSLGLAVGYQETQYF; V: TRBV5-1; D: TRBD2; J: TRBJ2-5; size: .